Listed below are T cell receptor beta chains from one sample, sequenced in a study of OX40 agonist ivuxolimab in advanced cancers. Some clones are missing from TCRdb's copy, which holds only in-frame ones; the method was immunoSEQ multiplex PCR. The sample lists tens of thousands of clones; 90% to 95% were seen once. Sequencing used CD4+ or CD8+ T cells sorted from blood, obtained in a trial of the OX40 agonist ivuxolimab. These TCRs come from an adult with an advanced solid tumor such as melanoma, head and neck, liver or kidney cancer. The conserved cysteine and the conserved F or W are not part of the CDR3 here.

V gene: TRBV28
CDR3 protein: ASSPRQGQNSEAF

V gene: TRBV7-3
CDR3 protein: ARGQGRVHQPQH

V gene: TRBV19
CDR3 protein: ASSIQQGNNQPQH

V gene: TRBV28
CDR3 protein: ASSLVLAGYNEQF

V gene: TRBV6-5
CDR3 protein: ASSYSANPDDEQY

V gene: TRBV4-3
CDR3 protein: ASSQTLVATNEKLF

V gene: TRBV9
CDR3 protein: ASSAEGDRGNTEAF

V gene: TRBV9
CDR3 protein: ASSAGNEQF

V gene: TRBV6-5
CDR3 protein: ASSYTGQGYPGELF

V gene: TRBV4-3
CDR3 protein: ASSQESNSGSSWYEQY

V gene: TRBV4-2
CDR3 protein: ASSPQLNTEAF

V gene: TRBV4-3
CDR3 protein: ASSQWQGALSYGYT

V gene: TRBV5-6
CDR3 protein: ASSLRDEEANEQF

V gene: TRBV7-9
CDR3 protein: ASNGGDTQY

V gene: TRBV27
CDR3 protein: ASSLSLEIDEQF

V gene: TRBV28
CDR3 protein: ASSYPARQPQH

V gene: TRBV4-3
CDR3 protein: ASSQGTGDAGDTQY

V gene: TRBV27
CDR3 protein: ASSLSGRAYEQY

V gene: TRBV5-1
CDR3 protein: ASSPTGGYEQY

V gene: TRBV5-5
CDR3 protein: ASSLSGREGAEETQY

V gene: TRBV7-2
CDR3 protein: ASSLPGVEKLF

V gene: TRBV7-9
CDR3 protein: ATPRLAGVSVMLNEQF

V gene: TRBV5-6
CDR3 protein: ASSLQLSQETQY

V gene: TRBV13
CDR3 protein: ASSLPGEAF

V gene: TRBV10-2
CDR3 protein: ASSESMRPNYEQY

V gene: TRBV19
CDR3 protein: ATDRGGSYNEQF

V gene: TRBV14
CDR3 protein: ASSQDATDSYNEQF

V gene: TRBV28
CDR3 protein: ASSSSQGLAGRYEQY

V gene: TRBV9
CDR3 protein: ASSVDGASNQPQH

V gene: TRBV11-2
CDR3 protein: ASSSREGMNTEAF

V gene: TRBV4-3
CDR3 protein: ASSQGVKGYTEAF

V gene: TRBV6-6
CDR3 protein: ASSYVDSSYNEQF

V gene: TRBV4-1
CDR3 protein: ASSWVVGNEQF

V gene: TRBV27
CDR3 protein: ASSLIAGQETQY

V gene: TRBV19
CDR3 protein: ASSKGDGANVLT

V gene: TRBV15
CDR3 protein: ATSRVGNTEAF

V gene: TRBV4-1
CDR3 protein: ASSFDRLSSYEQY

V gene: TRBV11-1
CDR3 protein: ASSMDTNYGYT

V gene: TRBV10-3
CDR3 protein: AIKREGSRETQY

V gene: TRBV9
CDR3 protein: ASSVDGTGGNTGELF

V gene: TRBV6-5
CDR3 protein: ASSYGGRGGTEAF

V gene: TRBV27
CDR3 protein: ASSWAGNTEAF

V gene: TRBV7-3
CDR3 protein: ASSSMAGEGYT

V gene: TRBV4-1
CDR3 protein: ASSQDPRLAGEAGELF

V gene: TRBV27
CDR3 protein: ASSPGPGSNQPQH

V gene: TRBV27
CDR3 protein: ASSFSDTQY

V gene: TRBV11-2
CDR3 protein: ASSFGTASYEQY

V gene: TRBV5-1
CDR3 protein: ASSEGPKGSNEQF

V gene: TRBV19
CDR3 protein: ASSLDVNTEAF

V gene: TRBV5-1
CDR3 protein: ASSLRLAALTDTQY